This T cell receptor beta chain was found in a study of blood T cell repertoires in COVID-19 (dated by TCRdb to 2020 to 2022). Background on the whole study: Collaborator samples came from the United States, Italy and Spain and covered acute and convalescent phases of COVID-19. The prospective study material was composed of cDNA or gDNA derived from T cells, B-cell-depleted T cells, or PBMCs. Deeply sampled blood TCRbeta repertoires from subjects exposed to, actively infected with, or recovered from COVID-19 were included in the dataset. The repertoires were released in a freely available public database intended as a resource for research on the immune response to SARS-CoV-2. The samples were drawn from two sources: the first 160 participants of the ongoing ImmuneRACE study, and 1,200 or so subjects contributed by 6 global collaborators. Nearly every sample came with metadata listing a de-identified subject ID, COVID-19 status, age in years and sex. Where available, HLA class I and class II types were obtained from metadata supplied by the sample provider rather than from assay-based typing.

TCRbeta CDR3 regions were amplified from genomic DNA using the immunoSEQ Assay, a bias-controlled multiplex PCR. Regarding the original processing steps: Nucleated cell counts per sample were estimated from amplification of reference gene primers within the assay. Sequence reads were collapsed and filtered to measure the absolute abundance of every unique TCRbeta CDR3 rearrangement. For each sample, productive Simpson clonality was calculated as the square root of Simpson's diversity index over productive rearrangements. The table comes from immuneACCESS by way of TCRdb, which keeps in-frame sequences with V and J called. Part of the clones is missing from these tables; in studies checked, under half for an unresolved V gene and the rest for unknown reasons. The V and J calls and the clone size are those of that table, but D and trimming were determined from the DNA. Here the sample has 190,000 or so clones; approximately 75% occur a single time. The ten most abundant clones make up around 9% of the sample.

V is clipped by 1 base and J by 4 bases, and the sequence between their germline boundaries is 11 bases long. From the germline V gene (reference sequence), CDR1 is SGHNT and CDR2 is YYREEE. The cysteine opens and the phenylalanine closes a CDR3 of 15 amino acids. Only CDR3 DNA is held: 45 bases, read in frame from base 1. In the prospective study, participants were roughly 18 to 100 years old, resided in 20 to 30 geographic areas of the United States, and were enrolled through a virtual design. Cohort assignment in the prospective study relied on participant-reported clinical history from a screening survey and a study questionnaire. Recovered participants in ImmuneRACE Cohort 3 were defined by two consecutive negative NP/OP PCR tests, clearance by a healthcare professional, or resolution of symptoms. Each participant in the prospective study had whole blood, serum and a nasopharyngeal or oropharyngeal swab collected by mobile phlebotomists. Over an approximately 2-month period, participants in the prospective study had the option of providing additional blood draws and questionnaires. Before DNA extraction, prospective study blood samples were shipped either frozen or at room temperature.

With regard to this clone: Its antigen has not been determined. No much larger clone exists at a distance of one base, and base qualities are not known.

Summary of the overall study and its limitations: Clinical and demographic metadata were provided uncurated, with the amount varying by source and participant.

The sample comprised PBMCs or T cells enriched from blood (not recorded which). The TCR originated in a man in his forties who had recovered from COVID-19. The V gene is TRBV5-4 and the J gene is TRBJ1-4; a tentative D call is TRBD1 (6 bases match). Here the CDR3 is given as CASSLRAGDNEKLFF. The base sequence is TGTGCCAGCAGCTTGCGGGCAGGGGATAATGAAAAACTGTTTTTT.